Listed below are T cell receptor beta chains from one sample, sequenced in a study of regulatory T cells in long-lasting Graves disease. TCRdb fed the multiplex PCR reads into MiXCR, producing one record per CDR3 protein. The sample lists almost 350,000 distinct CDR3 sequences, 15% to 20% occurring once. The sequences come from peripheral blood mononuclear cells (PBMCs), collected when the disease was refractory, from a patient treated with antithyroid drugs. Source of these receptors: a female donor with Graves disease. The CDR3 runs from the conserved cysteine through the conserved F or W. The D gene is left open where the match is weak. Not all rows give a size; the values are once, few, many and, for expanded clones, a class.

j_call | d_call | clone_size | v_call | cdr3_aa | cdr3_nt
TRBJ2-7 | TRBD2 | . | TRBV3-1 | CASSRTSANSYEQYF | TGTGCCAGCAGCCGGACTAGCGCGAATTCCTACGAGCAGTACTTC
TRBJ1-5 | . | . | TRBV19 | CASTPGATKPQHF | TGTGCCAGTACGCCCGGGGCCACGAAGCCCCAGCATTTT
TRBJ2-2 | . | . | TRBV7-3 | CASSSGSGELFF | TGTGCCAGCAGCTCCGGTTCCGGGGAGCTGTTTTTT
TRBJ2-1 | . | . | TRBV5-6 | CASSPLAHNEQFF | TGTGCCAGCAGCCCCCTAGCCCACAATGAGCAGTTCTTC
TRBJ2-7 | . | . | TRBV7-2 | CASSLEPSSYGQYF | TGTGCCAGCAGCTTAGAGCCTAGCTCCTACGGGCAGTACTTC
TRBJ1-2 | . | many | TRBV13 | CASTPNRDWSYGYTF | TGTGCCAGCACCCCCAATCGGGACTGGAGCTATGGCTACACCTTC
TRBJ1-1 | . | few | TRBV30 | CAWSVNSLRRRNTEAFF | TGTGCCTGGAGTGTCAACAGCCTGCGCCGGCGGAACACTGAAGCTTTCTTT
TRBJ1-4 | TRBD1 | many | TRBV28 | CAKHPGQGTFWIF | TGTGCCAAACACCCGGGACAGGGCACCTTTTGGATTTTT
TRBJ1-1 | . | . | TRBV6-2/TRBV6-3 | CASSYSTPSTEAFF | TGTGCCAGCAGTTACTCGACGCCGAGCACTGAAGCTTTCTTT
TRBJ1-1 | . | many | TRBV7-2 | CASSFEWNTEAFF | TGTGCCAGCAGCTTTGAATGGAACACTGAAGCTTTCTTT
TRBJ1-4 | TRBD1 | many | TRBV28 | CASSPQGATNEKLFF | TGTGCCAGCAGTCCTCAGGGGGCAACTAATGAAAAACTGTTTTTT
TRBJ2-7 | . | once | TRBV13 | CASSPQQGRGYEQYF | TGTGCCAGCAGCCCCCAGCAGGGGCGGGGATACGAGCAGTACTTC
TRBJ1-2 | . | many | TRBV18 | CASSPAPYEPDGYTF | TGTGCCAGCTCACCGGCGCCATATGAACCCGATGGCTACACCTTC
TRBJ2-2 | . | few | TRBV5-5 | CASSLAPGPTAGELFF | TGTGCCAGCAGCTTGGCCCCCGGACCCACGGCCGGGGAGCTGTTTTTT
TRBJ2-2 | . | many | TRBV12-3/TRBV12-4 | CASTPSLNTGELFF | TGTGCCAGCACCCCAAGCCTGAACACCGGGGAGCTGTTTTTT
TRBJ1-1 | . | many | TRBV11-2 | CASSIDRNTEAFF | TGTGCCAGCAGCATCGACCGAAACACTGAAGCTTTCTTT
TRBJ2-7 | TRBD2 | . | TRBV19 | CASSIVVAGIGYEQYF | TGTGCCAGTAGTATAGTAGTAGCGGGAATTGGATACGAGCAGTACTTC
TRBJ1-2 | . | many | TRBV12-5 | CASGSTHYGYTF | TGTGCTAGTGGTTCTACACACTATGGCTACACCTTC
TRBJ1-2 | TRBD1 | many | TRBV10-3 | CAIRVQGANYGYTF | TGTGCCATCAGGGTACAGGGGGCTAACTATGGCTACACCTTC
TRBJ2-7 | . | . | TRBV27 | CASSPGVGEQYF | TGTGCCAGCAGTCCAGGGGTGGGGGAGCAGTACTTC
TRBJ2-5 | . | many | TRBV2 | CASSEAPSGVETQYF | TGTGCCAGCAGTGAAGCGCCGTCAGGGGTGGAGACCCAGTACTTC
TRBJ1-5 | . | . | TRBV7-3 | CASSLESPRCRGDNQPQHF | TGTGCCAGCAGCTTAGAATCCCCCCGGTGTAGGGGAGACAATCAGCCCCAGCATTTT
TRBJ2-5 | TRBD1 | few | TRBV7-2 | CASSLRQGFEQTQYF | TGTGCCAGCAGCTTAAGACAGGGTTTCGAACAGACCCAGTACTTC
TRBJ1-2 | . | many | TRBV6-1 | CASSREGGMTRYTF | TGTGCCAGCAGCCGCGAGGGGGGAATGACTCGCTACACCTTC
TRBJ2-7 | TRBD2 | few | TRBV7-3 | CASSLRKLAKSYEQYF | TGTGCCAGCAGCTTAAGGAAACTAGCGAAATCCTACGAGCAGTACTTC
TRBJ1-2 | . | . | TRBV5-1 | CASNIQGDNYGYTF | TGCGCCAGCAATATACAGGGTGATAACTATGGCTACACCTTC
TRBJ2-5 | . | few | TRBV9 | CASSVGAGAETQYF | TGTGCCAGCAGCGTAGGGGCAGGGGCGGAGACCCAGTACTTC
TRBJ1-1 | TRBD1 | many | TRBV7-8 | CASSYHRGRTEAFF | TGTGCCAGCAGCTACCACAGGGGAAGGACTGAAGCTTTCTTT
TRBJ2-5 | TRBD2 | . | TRBV20-1 | CSATLADPQETQYF | TGCAGTGCTACGCTAGCGGATCCCCAAGAGACCCAGTACTTC
TRBJ1-2 | . | many | TRBV12-3/TRBV12-4 | CASSLGGPQGWGYTF | TGTGCCAGCAGTTTAGGCGGACCACAGGGTTGGGGCTACACCTTC
TRBJ2-5 | . | . | TRBV5-1 | CASSQFSGMGQETQYF | TGCGCCAGCAGCCAATTTAGTGGGATGGGCCAAGAGACCCAGTACTTC
TRBJ1-1 | . | . | TRBV18 | CASSYGAEAFF | TGTGCCAGCTCCTATGGGGCTGAAGCTTTCTTT
TRBJ2-5 | . | many | TRBV18 | CASSPPNGETQYF | TGTGCCAGCTCACCACCGAACGGGGAGACCCAGTACTTC
TRBJ2-7 | . | many | TRBV2 | CASCMLRPAYEQYF | TGTGCCAGCTGTATGCTAAGGCCCGCCTACGAGCAGTACTTC
TRBJ1-5 | . | many | TRBV2 | CASSEDRVLSNQPQHF | TGTGCCAGCAGTGAAGACAGGGTATTGAGCAATCAGCCCCAGCATTTT
TRBJ1-2 | TRBD1 | many | TRBV7-3 | CASSPGQGTQTF | TGTGCCAGCAGCCCCGGACAGGGAACACAGACCTTC
TRBJ2-7 | . | . | TRBV28 | CASVLPGAYEQYF | TGTGCCAGCGTTCTACCCGGGGCGTACGAGCAGTACTTC
TRBJ1-6 | TRBD1 | many | TRBV5-1 | CASSTGQQTRSSYNSPLHF | TGCGCCAGCAGCACGGGACAGCAAACTAGGAGCTCCTATAATTCACCCCTCCACTTT
TRBJ1-2 | . | many | TRBV19 | CASVRQSGLAGYGYTF | TGTGCCAGCGTCAGACAAAGTGGCCTCGCTGGCTATGGCTACACCTTC
TRBJ1-2 | TRBD1 | few | TRBV5-4 | CASSYPGQGPNYGYTF | TGTGCCAGCAGCTATCCGGGACAGGGTCCTAACTATGGCTACACCTTC
TRBJ2-2 | . | . | TRBV2 | CASVEGQWTGDLFF | TGTGCCAGCGTGGAGGGCCAGTGGACCGGGGATCTGTTTTTT
TRBJ2-7 | . | few | TRBV2 | CASRLFPSYEQYF | TGTGCCAGCCGCCTTTTCCCATCCTACGAGCAGTACTTC